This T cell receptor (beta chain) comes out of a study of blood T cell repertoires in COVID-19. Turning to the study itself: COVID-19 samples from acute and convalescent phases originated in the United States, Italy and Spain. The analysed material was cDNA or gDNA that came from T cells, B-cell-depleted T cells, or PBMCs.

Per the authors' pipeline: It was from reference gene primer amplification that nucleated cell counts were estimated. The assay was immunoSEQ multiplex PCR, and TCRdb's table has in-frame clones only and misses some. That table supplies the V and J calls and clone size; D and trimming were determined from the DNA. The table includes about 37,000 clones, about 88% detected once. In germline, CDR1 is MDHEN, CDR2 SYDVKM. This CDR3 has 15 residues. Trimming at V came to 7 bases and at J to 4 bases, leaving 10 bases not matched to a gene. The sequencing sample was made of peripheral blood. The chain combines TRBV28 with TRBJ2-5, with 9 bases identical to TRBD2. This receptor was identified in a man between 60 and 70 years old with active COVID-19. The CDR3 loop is CASTSGGRVGETQYF. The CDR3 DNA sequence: TGTGCCAGCACTTCGGGCGGGAGGGTCGGAGAGACCCAGTACTTC.